Described below is a single TCR beta chain sequence and its context. The target antigen is unknown. With 0 bases removed from V and 3 bases from J, the gap between germline ends came to 7 bases. This CDR3 comprises 14 residues. CDR1 and CDR2 (germline): WNHNN, SYGVQD (reference sequence). The data were obtained in a study of CD8 T cell repertoires and HIV-1 epitope variants. Study-wide context: Each of Twenty-five Gag and Nef epitope peptides stimulated a separate culture. 1M T cells were kept uncultured as a baseline.

Study-level results: Six of nine antigen-specific clonotypes appeared cross-reactive to autologous or escape variants.

Survey-depth immunoSEQ sequencing covered TCR beta CDR3 regions. Clones were sequenced by immunoSEQ multiplex PCR, and TCRdb holds only the in-frame ones, with some missing. The sample has around 4,500 clones, roughly two thirds seen once. The gene calls are TRBV10-1 and TRBJ2-3; D not certain. This receptor was identified in a male donor with HIV. Sequenced material: cultured CD8+ T cells derived from PBMCs. The CDR3: CASSESRLTDTQYF. In DNA, the CDR3 is TGCGCCAGCAGTGAGTCTCGGCTGACAGATACGCAGTATTTT.